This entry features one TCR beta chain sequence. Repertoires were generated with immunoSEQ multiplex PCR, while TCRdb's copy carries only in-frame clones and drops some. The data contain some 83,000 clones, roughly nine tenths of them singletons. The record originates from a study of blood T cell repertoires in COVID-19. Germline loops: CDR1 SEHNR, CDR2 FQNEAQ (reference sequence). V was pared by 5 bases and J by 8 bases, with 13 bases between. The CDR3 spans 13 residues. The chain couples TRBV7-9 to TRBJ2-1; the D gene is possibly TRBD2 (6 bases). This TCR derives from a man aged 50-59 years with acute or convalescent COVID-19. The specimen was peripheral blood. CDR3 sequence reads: CASSPSTSYEQFF. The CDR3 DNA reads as TGTGCCAGCAGCCCCTCTACTAGCTATGAGCAGTTCTTC.